The clone carrying this TCR beta chain has more than one count but fewer than ten. What it recognizes is unknown. The germline V gene encodes CDR1 MGHRA and CDR2 YSYEKL. V lost 4 bases, J lost 4 bases, and 23 bases lay in between. This CDR3 has 18 residues. This sample was taken from a study of T-cell reconstitution after alpha-beta-depleted transplantation in children. Study-wide results and caveats: At day 60, the high TCRbeta diversity found in some patients originated from recipient T cells and thymic progenitors that had survived. Several hundred expanded graft clones reportedly supplied alpha-beta T cells about two months after transplant. A year post-transplant, T-cell counts and diversity derived mostly from newly produced T cells.

Preparing the TCRbeta library involved the use of unique molecular identifiers. TCRdb reprocessed the PCR reads via MiXCR and lists one record per CDR3 protein. Among 900,000 or so distinct CDR3 sequences listed, 16% were seen once. The TCR sequence derives from a male patient between 5 and 17 years old who had a stem cell transplant for acute lymphoblastic leukemia, so the T cells may come from the graft donor. This sequence joins TRBV4-1 and TRBJ2-1; a possible D gene is TRBD1 (6 bases). The sample here was PBMCs, mostly from graft donor cells, taken 360 days after TCRalphabeta/CD19-depleted stem cell transplant. CDR3 in amino acids: CASSPFAGTKGDYNEQFF. CDR3 in DNA: TGCGCCAGCAGCCCCTTTGCGGGTACAAAGGGGGATTACAATGAGCAGTTCTTC.